The clone carrying this T cell receptor (beta chain) came up a few times. CDR1 and CDR2 from the germline V gene are LNHDA and SQIVND (reference sequence). The V gene lost 2 bases and the J gene lost 0 bases, with 5 bases spanning the gap. CDR3 length equals 14 residues. The study reverse transcribed the entire isolated RNA, so it sequenced expressed TCRB transcripts. TCRdb keeps only in-frame clones here, not all; method: immunoSEQ multiplex PCR. Altogether under 900,000 clones are present, roughly 17% being singletons, with the ten largest covering 0.023%. The sample originates from a study of beta chain features in type 1 diabetes.

Sample: naive CD4+ T cells from blood. The rearrangement uses TRBV19 and TRBJ2-1; D call uncertain. The clonotype comes from a woman aged 18-35 years in good health. The CDR3 protein is CASSIPSSYNEQFF. The CDR3 DNA sequence: TGTGCCAGTAGTATACCAAGCTCCTACAATGAGCAGTTCTTC.